This T cell receptor beta chain originates from a study of CD8 T cells in Susac syndrome. Study results and caveats: As acknowledged by the study, its TCR sequencing and HLA analysis included a relatively small number of individuals.

RNA was extracted with the RNeasy kit, and a quantity of roughly 0.45 to 1 ug was reverse transcribed using random hexamers. Amplification of TCR beta CDR3 across 54 Vbeta and 13 Jbeta was performed with immunoSEQ multiplex PCR. TCRdb independently ran MiXCR on the immunoSEQ multiplex PCR reads; one entry per CDR3 protein. The table records under 550,000 distinct CDR3 sequences, 85% of them present only once. CD8+ and CD4+ T cells circulating in blood were sequenced for TCR beta. The multiple sclerosis control group consisted of treatment-naive patients whose relapsing-remitting disease, which was either stable or active, fulfilled revised McDonald criteria. The CDR3 has 15 amino acids. V dropped 6 bases and J dropped 0 bases, with 9 bases sitting between them. Notes on this clonotype: The target antigen is unknown.

The sequencing sample was made of CD8+ T cells from PBMCs. This TCR derives from a human donor with multiple sclerosis. The chain joins TRBV12-3 or TRBV12-4 to TRBJ2-6; D call uncertain. Written as DNA, the CDR3 is TGTGCCAGCAGCCCAGACAACTCTGGGGCCAACGTCCTGACTTTC. Its protein product is CASSPDNSGANVLTF.